This T cell receptor beta chain originates from a study of T cell responses to AZD1222 COVID-19 vaccine. In its sample, this clone was seen a few times. Its cognate antigen is unknown. Study-level results: Elevations in Spike-specific TCR breadth and depth followed administration of two AZD1222 doses. Possibly, clonal diversity was underestimated; donors were largely white British and included more females.

This CDR3 comprises 16 residues. Germline trimming cut 4 bases from V and 4 bases from J; bases unmatched to any gene: 9. Per the germline V gene, CDR1 is LGHDT and CDR2 is YNNKEL (reference sequence). Method: immunoSEQ multiplex PCR; TCRdb's copy keeps in-frame clones and lacks some. The sample records about 120,000 clones, about 88% being singletons. V gene TRBV3-1 (or the pseudogene TRBV3-2) combines with J gene TRBJ1-1, with 10 bases identical to TRBD1. This sequence originates from an adult in good health. The sequencing here drew on peripheral blood, taken on day 0 of AZD1222 vaccination. The CDR3 region has the DNA TGTGCCAGCAGCCGACAGGGGGCGGGTGGGGCCACTGAAGCTTTCTTT. Protein: CASSRQGAGGATEAFF.